These 13 T cell receptor beta chains were all obtained from the same sample, sequenced in a study of T cell changes during pregnancy in multiple sclerosis. Some clones are missing from TCRdb's copy, which holds only in-frame ones; the method was immunoSEQ multiplex PCR. Of around 57,000 clones detected, 80% to 90% appear once; the ten largest clones hold around 2.3%. The material sequenced was peripheral blood, taken in the first trimester of pregnancy. The receptors were sampled from a female donor with multiple sclerosis, enrolled in a pregnancy study.

As DNA, the CDR3 is TGTGCCAGCAGCTTGATTGCGGGAGCCGGGAACATTCAGTACTTC. Residues: CASSLIAGAGNIQYF. This chain joins TRBV7-6 and TRBJ2-4, with 7 bases identical to TRBD2. CDR1 and CDR2 from the germline V gene are SGHVS and FNYEAQ. The CDR3 totals 15 residues. The V and J ends lost 3 bases and 7 bases, in that order; junction bases with no gene match: 9. Complete variable domain (other parts from reference TRBV7-6 and TRBJ2-4): GAGVSQSPRYKVTKRGQDVALRCDPISGHVSLYWYRQALGQGPEFLTYFNYEAQQDKSGLPNDRFSAERPEGSISTLTIQRTEQRDSAMYRCASSLIAGAGNIQYFGAGTRLSVL.

The chain has TRBV7-8 and TRBJ1-1; no definite D call. The CDR3 spans 15 residues. Germline V gene lookup returns CDR1 SGHVS and CDR2 FQNEAQ. V gave up 2 bases and J gave up 0 bases, with 10 bases separating them. This CDR3 is CASSLPAALNTEAFF. The CDR3 region has the DNA TGTGCCAGCAGCTTACCGGCGGCTTTGAACACTGAAGCTTTCTTT.

This clone has a handful of counts. The chain combines TRBV27 with TRBJ1-1; D might be TRBD1 (6 bases). The CDR3 is made up of 15 amino acids. The germline V gene encodes CDR1 MNHEY and CDR2 SMNVEV (reference sequence). Trimming cost V 3 bases and J 5 bases, with 16 bases left between them. The CDR3 coding sequence is TGTGCCAGCAGTTTCCTCACTAGGACAGATACTGAAGCTTTCTTT. It specifies CASSFLTRTDTEAFF.

The CDR3 here is CASSLRGYEQYF. The CDR3 DNA sequence: TGTGCCAGCAGCTTAAGGGGATACGAGCAGTACTTC. The chain is built from TRBV11-2 and TRBJ2-7, with D possibly being TRBD1 (5 bases). This CDR3 contains 12 residues. Germline assignment: CDR1 SGHAT and CDR2 FQNNGV. V lost 2 bases and J 4 bases, leaving 6 bases between the germline ends.

CDR3 DNA sequence: TGTGCCAGCAGCGTAGAAAGTGGGACAGGCACAAAAGCTTTCTTT. This codes for CASSVESGTGTKAFF. This sequence joins TRBV9 and TRBJ1-1, with 8 nucleotides matching TRBD1. Per germline, CDR1 SGDLS and CDR2 YYNGEE. V dropped 0 bases and J dropped 9; count of bases not matched to a gene: 10. CDR3 length equals 15 residues. The complete variable domain, with remaining parts taken from reference TRBV9 and TRBJ1-1, reads DSGVTQTPKHLITATGQRVTLRCSPRSGDLSVYWYQQSLDQGLQFLIQYYNGEERAKGNILERFSAQQFPDLHSELNLSSLELGDSALYFCASSVESGTGTKAFFGQGTRLTVV.

This rearrangement joins TRBV7-2 to TRBJ2-2, with 10 bases identical to TRBD2. The germline V gene has CDR1 SGHTA and CDR2 FQGNSA. V was pared by 2 bases and J by 5 bases, with 5 bases of the junction left unmatched. The CDR3 contains 16 residues. The CDR3 DNA follows: TGTGCCAGCAGCTTAAGGCTAGCGGGGGAAACCGGGGAGCTGTTTTTT. Its translation: CASSLRLAGETGELFF.

This sequence joins TRBV5-6 and TRBJ2-7; D is possibly TRBD2 (5 bases). Germline assignment: CDR1 SGHDT and CDR2 YYEEEE. The V end lost 0 bases, the J end lost 0 bases, and 10 bases lay between the germline ends. The length of the CDR3 is 15 residues. The CDR3 protein is CASSLGTGSSYEQYF. The DNA for the CDR3 is TGTGCCAGCAGCTTGGGAACTGGGAGCTCCTACGAGCAGTACTTC.

The rearrangement uses TRBV19 and TRBJ1-3; tentatively, D is TRBD1 (6 bases). CDR3 length: 15 amino acids. Germline V CDR1 and CDR2: LNHDA, SQIVND (reference sequence). V gave up 6 bases and J gave up 0 bases, with 12 bases separating them. The CDR3 protein is CASRPDRSSGNTIYF. Here the CDR3 DNA reads TGTGCCAGTAGACCCGACAGGTCCTCTGGAAACACCATATATTTT.

This chain links TRBV27 with TRBJ1-1; no definite D call. V lost 0 bases and J lost 4, with 12 bases in between. Germline V CDR1 and CDR2: MNHEY, SMNVEV (reference sequence). The CDR3 spans 15 residues. The CDR3 loop reads CASSLSNIRSTEAFF. CDR3 nucleotides: TGTGCCAGCAGTTTATCCAACATTCGGAGCACTGAAGCTTTCTTT.

Written as DNA, the CDR3 is TGTGCCAGCAGTTATACCGGGGTTAACACCGGGGAGCTGTTTTTT. Translated: CASSYTGVNTGELFF. The rearrangement uses TRBV6-6 and TRBJ2-2; tentative D call: TRBD2 (5 bases). This CDR3 is 15 amino acids long. The germline gives CDR1 MNHNY, CDR2 SVGAGI (reference sequence). V lost 3 bases to trimming and J lost 2 bases, with 10 bases between them.

V usage is TRBV6-5 and J usage is TRBJ1-1; 7 bases map to TRBD1. The CDR3 is made up of 16 amino acids. Germline V CDR1 and CDR2: MNHEY, SVGAGI. V shed 1 base and J 0 bases; nucleotides not matched to a gene: 5. The CDR3 loop is CASSYYAGQVNTEAFF. For the CDR3, the DNA is TGTGCCAGCAGTTACTATGCCGGACAGGTGAACACTGAAGCTTTCTTT.

The chain is built from TRBV15 and TRBJ1-5, with D tentatively TRBD1 (6 bases). Looked up from germline, CDR1 is LNHNV and CDR2 is YYDKDF (reference sequence). The CDR3 is 15 residues long. Trimming took 0 bases from V and 6 from J, leaving 12 bases between them. DNA of the CDR3: TGTGCCACCAGCAGAGATTTACAGGGAAGTCAGCCCCAGCATTTT. Translation: CATSRDLQGSQPQHF.

The rearrangement joins TRBV4-2 to TRBJ2-5; TRBD2 matches at 14 bases. The CDR3 has 18 amino acids. CDR1 and CDR2 from the germline V gene are LGHNA and YNFKEQ. The J segment lost 2 bases and the V segment lost 2 bases, leaving 7 bases of the junction unmatched. CDR3 in DNA: TGTGCCAGCAGCCAAAAGTGGGGACTAGCGGGAGTACAAGAGACCCAGTACTTC. This sequence encodes CASSQKWGLAGVQETQYF.